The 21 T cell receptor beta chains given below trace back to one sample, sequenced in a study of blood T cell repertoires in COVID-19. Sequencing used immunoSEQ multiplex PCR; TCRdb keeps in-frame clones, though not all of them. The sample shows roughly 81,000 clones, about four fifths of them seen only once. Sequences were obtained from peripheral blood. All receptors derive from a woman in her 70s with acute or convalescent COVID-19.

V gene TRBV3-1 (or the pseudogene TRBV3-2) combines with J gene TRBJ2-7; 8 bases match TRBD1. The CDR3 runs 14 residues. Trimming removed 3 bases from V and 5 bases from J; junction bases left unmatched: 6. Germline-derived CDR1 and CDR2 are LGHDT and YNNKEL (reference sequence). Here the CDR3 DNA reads TGTGCCAGCAGCCAGCGGACAGGGTATAACGAGCAGTACTTC. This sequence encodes CASSQRTGYNEQYF.

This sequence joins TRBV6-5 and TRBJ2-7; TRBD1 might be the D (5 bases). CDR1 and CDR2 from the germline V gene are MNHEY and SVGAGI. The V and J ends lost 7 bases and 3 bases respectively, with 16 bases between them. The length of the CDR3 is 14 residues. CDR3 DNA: TGTGCCAGCATCCCATATAGGGGAAGCTACGAGCAGTACTTC. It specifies CASIPYRGSYEQYF.

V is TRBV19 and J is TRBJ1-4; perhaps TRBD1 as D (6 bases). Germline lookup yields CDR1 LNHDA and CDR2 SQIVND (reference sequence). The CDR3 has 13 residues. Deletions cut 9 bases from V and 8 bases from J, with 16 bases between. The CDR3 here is CASRTSGEEKLFF. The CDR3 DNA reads TGTGCCAGCAGGACGTCAGGGGAGGAAAAACTGTTTTTT.

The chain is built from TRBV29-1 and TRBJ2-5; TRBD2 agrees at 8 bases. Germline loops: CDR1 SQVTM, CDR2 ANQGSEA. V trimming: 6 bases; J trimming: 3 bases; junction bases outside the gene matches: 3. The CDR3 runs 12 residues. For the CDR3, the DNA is TGCAGCGTAGCGGGGGCTGAAGAGACCCAGTACTTC. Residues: CSVAGAEETQYF.

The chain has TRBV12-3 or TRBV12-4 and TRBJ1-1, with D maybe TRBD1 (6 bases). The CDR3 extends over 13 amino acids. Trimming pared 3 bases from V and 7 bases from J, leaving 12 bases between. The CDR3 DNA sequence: TGTGCCAGCAGTTTTCACGCGGACAGTGAAGCTTTCTTT. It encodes CASSFHADSEAFF.

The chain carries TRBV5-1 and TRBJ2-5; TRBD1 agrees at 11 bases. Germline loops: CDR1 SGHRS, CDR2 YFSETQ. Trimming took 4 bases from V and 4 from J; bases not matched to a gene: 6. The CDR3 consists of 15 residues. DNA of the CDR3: TGCGCCAGCAGCCCGGCCGGGACAGGGGGAGAGACCCAGTACTTC. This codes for CASSPAGTGGETQYF.

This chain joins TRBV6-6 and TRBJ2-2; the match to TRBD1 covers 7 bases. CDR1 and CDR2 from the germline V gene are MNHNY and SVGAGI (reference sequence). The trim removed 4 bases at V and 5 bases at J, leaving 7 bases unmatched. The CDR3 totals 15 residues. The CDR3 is CASSSGPGQTGELFF. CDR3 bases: TGTGCCAGCAGTTCCGGGCCGGGACAGACCGGGGAGCTGTTTTTT.

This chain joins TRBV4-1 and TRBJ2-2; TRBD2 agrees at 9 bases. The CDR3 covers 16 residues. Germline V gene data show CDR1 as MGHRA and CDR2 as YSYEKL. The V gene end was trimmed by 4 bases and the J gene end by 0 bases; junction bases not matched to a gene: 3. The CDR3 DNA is TGCGCCAGCAGCCTCCTAGCGGGATCGAACACCGGGGAGCTGTTTTTT. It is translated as CASSLLAGSNTGELFF.

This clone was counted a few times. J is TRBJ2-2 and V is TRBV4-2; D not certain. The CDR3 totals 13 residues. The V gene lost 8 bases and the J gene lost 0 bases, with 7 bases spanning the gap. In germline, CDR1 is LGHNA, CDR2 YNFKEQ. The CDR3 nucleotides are TGTGCCAGCGAGGCAGCGAACACCGGGGAGCTGTTTTTT. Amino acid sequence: CASEAANTGELFF.

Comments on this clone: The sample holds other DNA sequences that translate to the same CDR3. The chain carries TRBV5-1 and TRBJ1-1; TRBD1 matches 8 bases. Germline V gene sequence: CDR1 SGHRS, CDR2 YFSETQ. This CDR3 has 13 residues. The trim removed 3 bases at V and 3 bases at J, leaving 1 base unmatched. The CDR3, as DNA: TGCGCCAGCAGCTCACAGGGGGACACTGAAGCTTTCTTT. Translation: CASSSQGDTEAFF.

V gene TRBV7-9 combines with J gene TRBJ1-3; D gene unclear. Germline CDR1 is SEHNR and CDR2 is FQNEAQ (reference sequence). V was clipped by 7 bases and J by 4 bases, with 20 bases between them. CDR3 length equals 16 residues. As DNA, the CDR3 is TGTGCCAGCACCAAACTAACCCTAAATCACGGAAACACCATATATTTT. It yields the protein CASTKLTLNHGNTIYF. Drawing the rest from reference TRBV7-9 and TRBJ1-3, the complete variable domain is DTGVSQNPRHKITKRGQNVTFRCDPISEHNRLYWYRQTLGQGPEFLTYFQNEAQLEKSRLLSDRFSAERPKGSFSTLEIQRTEQGDSAMYLCASTKLTLNHGNTIYFGEGSWLTVV.

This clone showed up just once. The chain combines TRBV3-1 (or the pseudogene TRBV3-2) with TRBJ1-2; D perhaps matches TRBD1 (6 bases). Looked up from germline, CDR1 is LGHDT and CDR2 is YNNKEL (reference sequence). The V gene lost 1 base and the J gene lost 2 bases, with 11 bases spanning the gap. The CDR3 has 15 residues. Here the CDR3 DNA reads TGTGCCAGCAGCCAAGGTACAGGGTCCAACTATGGCTACACCTTC. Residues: CASSQGTGSNYGYTF.

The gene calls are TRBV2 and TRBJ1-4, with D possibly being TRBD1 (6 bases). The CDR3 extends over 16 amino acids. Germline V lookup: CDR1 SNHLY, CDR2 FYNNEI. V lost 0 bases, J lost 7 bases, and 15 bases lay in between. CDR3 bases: TGTGCCAGCAGTGAAGCGAACGCGGGGGCGGGTGAAAAACTGTTTTTT. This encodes CASSEANAGAGEKLFF.

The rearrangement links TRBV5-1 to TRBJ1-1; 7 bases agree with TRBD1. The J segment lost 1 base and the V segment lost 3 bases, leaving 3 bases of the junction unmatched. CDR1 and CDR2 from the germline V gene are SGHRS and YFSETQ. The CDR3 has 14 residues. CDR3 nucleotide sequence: TGCGCCAGCAGCTGGACAGGACAGAACACTGAAGCTTTCTTT. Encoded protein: CASSWTGQNTEAFF.

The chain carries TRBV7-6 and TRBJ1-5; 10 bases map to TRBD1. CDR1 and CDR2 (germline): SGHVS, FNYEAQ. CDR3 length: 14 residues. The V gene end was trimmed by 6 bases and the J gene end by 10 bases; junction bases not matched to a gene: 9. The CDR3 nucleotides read TGTGCCAGCAGACGGGACAGGGGCACAGGACCCCAGCATTTT. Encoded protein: CASRRDRGTGPQHF.

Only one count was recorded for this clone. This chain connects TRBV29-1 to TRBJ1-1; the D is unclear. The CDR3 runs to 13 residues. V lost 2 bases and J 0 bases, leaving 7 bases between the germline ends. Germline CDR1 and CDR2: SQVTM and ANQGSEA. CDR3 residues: CSVESGMNTEAFF. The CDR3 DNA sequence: TGCAGCGTTGAATCGGGTATGAACACTGAAGCTTTCTTT. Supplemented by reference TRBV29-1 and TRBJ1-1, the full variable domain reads SAVISQKPSRDICQRGTSLTIQCQVDSQVTMMFWYRQQPGQSLTLIATANQGSEATYESGFVIDKFPISRPNLTFSTLTVSNMSPEDSSIYLCSVESGMNTEAFFGQGTRLTVV.

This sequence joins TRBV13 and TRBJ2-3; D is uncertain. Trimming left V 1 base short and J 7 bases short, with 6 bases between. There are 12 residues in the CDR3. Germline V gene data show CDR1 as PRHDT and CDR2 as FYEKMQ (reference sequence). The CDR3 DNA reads TGTGCCAGCAGCTTAGACACCCATACGCAGTATTTT. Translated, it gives CASSLDTHTQYF.

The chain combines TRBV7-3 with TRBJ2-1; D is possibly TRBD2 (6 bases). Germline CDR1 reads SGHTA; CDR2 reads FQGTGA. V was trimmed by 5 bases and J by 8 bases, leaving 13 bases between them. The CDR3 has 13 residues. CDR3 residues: CASSRTIVDEQFF. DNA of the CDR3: TGTGCCAGCAGCCGGACTATCGTGGATGAGCAGTTCTTC. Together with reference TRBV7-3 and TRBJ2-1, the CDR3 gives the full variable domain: GAGVSQTPSNKVTEKGKYVELRCDPISGHTALYWYRQSLGQGPEFLIYFQGTGAADDSGLPNDRFFAVRPEGSVSTLKIQRTERGDSAVYLCASSRTIVDEQFFGPGTRLTVL.

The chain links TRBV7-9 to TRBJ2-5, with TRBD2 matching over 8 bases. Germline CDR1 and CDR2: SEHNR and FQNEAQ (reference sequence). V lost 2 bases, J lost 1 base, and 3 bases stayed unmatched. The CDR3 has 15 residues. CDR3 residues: CASSLTGGIQETQYF. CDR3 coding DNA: TGTGCCAGCAGCTTAACGGGGGGGATCCAAGAGACCCAGTACTTC.

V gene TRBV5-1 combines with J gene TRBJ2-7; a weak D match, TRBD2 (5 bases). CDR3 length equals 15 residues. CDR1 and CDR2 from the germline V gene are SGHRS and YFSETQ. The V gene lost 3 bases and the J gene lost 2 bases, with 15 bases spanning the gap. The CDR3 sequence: CASSSDPGTAYEQYF. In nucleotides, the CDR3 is TGCGCCAGCAGCTCAGACCCGGGAACCGCCTACGAGCAGTACTTC. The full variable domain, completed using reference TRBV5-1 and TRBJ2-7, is KAGVTQTPRYLIKTRGQQVTLSCSPISGHRSVSWYQQTPGQGLQFLFEYFSETQRNKGNFPGRFSGRQFSNSRSEMNVSTLELGDSALYLCASSSDPGTAYEQYFGPGTRLTVT.

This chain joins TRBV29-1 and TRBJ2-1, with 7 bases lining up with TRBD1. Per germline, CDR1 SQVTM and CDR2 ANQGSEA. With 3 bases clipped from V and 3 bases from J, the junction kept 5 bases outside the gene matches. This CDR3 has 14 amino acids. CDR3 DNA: TGCAGCGTTGAGAGGGACAGTCTCTACAATGAGCAGTTCTTC. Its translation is CSVERDSLYNEQFF.